Below, 9 T cell receptor beta chains from the same sample are listed, as sequenced in a study of Ad26.COV2.S vaccination and SARS-CoV-2 variants. As for treatment: roughly 20 received Ad26.COV2.S at low or high dose, single or two shots; 5 received placebo; per-sample allocation not given. The study sampled participants on day 63 after the first vaccine or placebo injection. Sequencing used immunoSEQ multiplex PCR; TCRdb keeps in-frame clones, though not all of them. The table shows over 450,000 clones, with 80% to 90% occurring only once. The material sequenced was peripheral blood, taken in a trial of Ad26.COV2.S vaccine versus placebo. The receptors stem from a person between 18 and 65 years old who received the Ad26.COV2.S COVID-19 vaccine or a placebo.

The rearrangement uses TRBV19 and TRBJ1-1, with 7 bases lining up with TRBD1. Germline V gene data show CDR1 as LNHDA and CDR2 as SQIVND (reference sequence). V was clipped by 5 bases and J by 5 bases; unmatched bases: 11. This CDR3 contains 15 residues. DNA for the CDR3: TGTGCCAGTAGTGACTCGACAGGGATGTGGACTGAAGCTTTCTTT. Translating it yields CASSDSTGMWTEAFF.

The CDR3 nucleotides read TGTGCCAGCAGTTCAGGGGGCGCCTCCTACGAGCAGTACTTC. Its translation: CASSSGGASYEQYF. This sequence joins TRBV6-6 and TRBJ2-7, with TRBD1 matching 8 bases. Trimming cost V 4 bases and J 0 bases; bases outside gene matches: 2. Germline V gene lookup returns CDR1 MNHNY and CDR2 SVGAGI (reference sequence). This CDR3 spans 14 amino acids.

The rearrangement joins TRBV7-9 to TRBJ1-3; D is unresolved. CDR1 and CDR2 (germline): SEHNR, FQNEAQ (reference sequence). The CDR3 has 17 amino acids. V lost 1 base to trimming and J lost 0 bases, with 13 bases between them. The CDR3 bases are TGTGCCAGCAGCTTAGGCCTGGGCAGTATCTCTGGAAACACCATATATTTT. Translated: CASSLGLGSISGNTIYF.

The chain links TRBV15 to TRBJ2-3; D gene ambiguous. V shed 2 bases and J shed 2 bases, with 2 bases lying between them. The CDR3 has 12 amino acids. Per the germline V gene, CDR1 is LNHNV and CDR2 is YYDKDF (reference sequence). CDR3 sequence (DNA): TGTGCCACCAGCAGACACACAGATACGCAGTATTTT. Translated, it gives CATSRHTDTQYF.

This chain links TRBV9 with TRBJ2-5; D not resolved. This CDR3 region has 13 residues. The V end was cut by 2 bases, the J end by 5 bases, with 10 bases between. CDR1 and CDR2 (germline): SGDLS, YYNGEE. CDR3 bases: TGTGCCAGCAGCGTTTCGGTATCGGAGACCCAGTACTTC. It translates to CASSVSVSETQYF.

In its sample, this clone was seen a few times. The chain has TRBV4-1 and TRBJ2-7; D is uncertain. The germline CDR1 and CDR2 sequences are MGHRA and YSYEKL. The CDR3 contains 13 residues. V was trimmed by 3 bases and J by 4 bases, leaving 10 bases between them. This CDR3 is CASSQEWLYEQYF. The CDR3 DNA follows: TGCGCCAGCAGCCAGGAATGGTTATACGAGCAGTACTTC.

Points on this clone: Other DNA sequences from this sample encode an identical CDR3 as well. The chain couples TRBV9 to TRBJ2-1, with TRBD2 matching 7 bases. The CDR3 length is 15 residues. Per germline, CDR1 SGDLS and CDR2 YYNGEE. V trimming: 2 bases; J trimming: 0 bases; junction bases outside the gene matches: 2. The CDR3 sequence: CASSVSGISYNEQFF. The CDR3, as DNA: TGTGCCAGCAGCGTCAGCGGGATCTCCTACAATGAGCAGTTCTTC.

V and J are TRBV27 and TRBJ1-2; 7 nucleotides align to TRBD1. Germline V gene lookup returns CDR1 MNHEY and CDR2 SMNVEV (reference sequence). The J segment lost 6 bases and the V segment lost 2 bases, leaving 9 bases of the junction unmatched. This CDR3 comprises 15 residues. The DNA for the CDR3 is TGTGCCAGCAGTTTAGGGAGGGGGCCGTATGATGGCTACACCTTC. It is translated as CASSLGRGPYDGYTF.

The chain is built from TRBV7-9 and TRBJ2-2; D ambiguous. V lost 5 bases and J lost 3, with 7 bases in between. Germline V CDR1 and CDR2: SEHNR, FQNEAQ (reference sequence). The length of the CDR3 is 13 residues. Here the CDR3 reads CASSITDTGELFF. The CDR3 DNA follows: TGTGCCAGCAGCATAACAGACACCGGGGAGCTGTTTTTT.